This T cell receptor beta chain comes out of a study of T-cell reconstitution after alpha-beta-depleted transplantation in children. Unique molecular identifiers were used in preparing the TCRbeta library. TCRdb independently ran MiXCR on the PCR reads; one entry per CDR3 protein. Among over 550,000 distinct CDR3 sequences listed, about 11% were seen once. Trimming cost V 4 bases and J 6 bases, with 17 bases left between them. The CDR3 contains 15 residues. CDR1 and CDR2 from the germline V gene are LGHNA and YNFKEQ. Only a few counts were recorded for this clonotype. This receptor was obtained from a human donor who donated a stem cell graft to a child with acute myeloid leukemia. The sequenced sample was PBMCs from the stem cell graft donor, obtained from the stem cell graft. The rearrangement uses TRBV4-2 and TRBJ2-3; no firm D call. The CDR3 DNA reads TGTGCCAGCAGCCTCCCTTCCGGAGCTCAGGATACGCAGTATTTT. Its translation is CASSLPSGAQDTQYF.